The 10 T cell receptor beta chains in this list originate from one sample, sequenced in a study of OX40 agonist ivuxolimab in advanced cancers. The data were produced by immunoSEQ multiplex PCR, yet TCRdb's version contains in-frame clones alone and is incomplete. The sample holds nearly 9,000 clones; approximately 90% are singletons and the top ten take about 16%. Sample: CD4+ or CD8+ T cells sorted from blood, taken in a trial of the OX40 agonist ivuxolimab. The origin of the receptors is an adult with an advanced solid tumor such as melanoma, head and neck, liver or kidney cancer.

The chain employs TRBV27 and TRBJ1-2, with a possible D match to TRBD1 (6 bases). This CDR3 comprises 15 residues. Germline V gene lookup returns CDR1 MNHEY and CDR2 SMNVEV (reference sequence). The ends were cut back, 5 bases at V and 2 bases at J, with 15 bases in the middle. CDR3 coding DNA: TGTGCCAGCAGTCCCCCAGGGGAGATCAACTATGGCTACACCTTC. Its translation is CASSPPGEINYGYTF.

The gene calls are TRBV21-1 and TRBJ1-3; the D call of TRBD1 is as the table states it, not checked on the DNA. TRBV21-1 is given as a pseudogene. The CDR3 totals 15 residues. CDR3 amino acids: CASSNQNRSVYTIYF. The DNA of the CDR3 is TGTGCCAGCAGCAACCAGAACCGCAGTGTATACACCATATATTTT.

The CDR3 here is CASSLTGQADGYTF. The CDR3 DNA is TGTGCCAGCAGCTTAACTGGACAGGCTGATGGCTACACCTTC. The chain couples TRBV7-3 to TRBJ1-2, with 7 positions matching TRBD1. CDR1 and CDR2 from the germline V gene are SGHTA and FQGTGA. The CDR3 loop spans 14 amino acids. J lost 6 bases, V lost 0 bases, and 4 bases had no gene match.

The chain has TRBV9 and TRBJ2-7; TRBD1 or TRBD2 may be the D gene (5 bases each). This CDR3 has 14 amino acids. V lost 4 bases, J lost 3 bases, and 14 bases lay in between. CDR1 is SGDLS, CDR2 YYNGEE, per germline. The CDR3 spells CASSPGGGGYEQYF. As DNA, the CDR3 is TGTGCCAGCAGCCCAGGTGGGGGTGGCTACGAGCAGTACTTC.

This clone was recorded a few times. This chain links TRBV5-1 with TRBJ2-7; 8 bases are shared with TRBD1. Germline CDR1 is SGHRS and CDR2 is YFSETQ. V shed 2 bases, J shed 4 bases, and the junction held 8 bases outside the gene matches. The CDR3 is made up of 15 amino acids. This chain's CDR3 is CASSLAPGQEYEQYF. Written as DNA, the CDR3 is TGCGCCAGCAGCTTAGCCCCGGGACAGGAGTACGAGCAGTACTTC.

The J gene is TRBJ2-7, the V gene TRBV27; tentatively, D is TRBD1 (6 bases). The germline V gene has CDR1 MNHEY and CDR2 SMNVEV (reference sequence). V lost 4 bases and J 6 bases, leaving 16 bases between the germline ends. This CDR3 spans 14 amino acids. The CDR3 DNA is TGTGCCAGCAGTTCCGGACTCCTAGGGGGCGAGCAGTACTTC. Protein: CASSSGLLGGEQYF.

The CDR3 sequence: CASSFEILGGYTF. The CDR3 coding sequence is TGTGCCAGCAGCTTTGAGATTCTGGGCGGCTACACCTTC. The chain carries TRBV7-9 and TRBJ1-2; D not certain. V dropped 3 bases and J dropped 8 bases, with 13 bases sitting between them. The CDR3 spans 13 residues. CDR1 and CDR2 from the germline V gene are SEHNR and FQNEAQ (reference sequence). Complete variable domain (other parts from reference TRBV7-9 and TRBJ1-2): DTGVSQNPRHKITKRGQNVTFRCDPISEHNRLYWYRQTLGQGPEFLTYFQNEAQLEKSRLLSDRFSAERPKGSFSTLEIQRTEQGDSAMYLCASSFEILGGYTFGSGTRLTVV.

V gene TRBV11-2 combines with J gene TRBJ1-1, with a possible D match to TRBD1 (5 bases). Germline values: CDR1 SGHAT, CDR2 FQNNGV. V gave up 1 base and J gave up 3 bases, with 6 bases separating them. The CDR3 has 13 residues. Here the CDR3 reads CASSLAGHTEAFF. The DNA for the CDR3 is TGTGCCAGCAGCTTAGCGGGGCACACTGAAGCTTTCTTT.

This chain joins TRBV28 and TRBJ2-3, with 12 bases matching TRBD1. The CDR3 is 19 amino acids. Unmatched junction bases numbered 14, after V lost 4 bases and J lost 3 bases. The germline V gene has CDR1 MDHEN and CDR2 SYDVKM. CDR3 sequence (DNA): TGTGCCAGCAGTTCACCTACCGGGACAGGGGGCGGGTTAACAGATACGCAGTATTTT. Protein product: CASSSPTGTGGGLTDTQYF.

Sample share makes this clone medium-sized. V and J are TRBV18 and TRBJ2-7; D might be TRBD1 (7 bases). The CDR3 contains 13 residues. CDR1 is KGHSH and CDR2 is LQKENI in the germline V gene. Trimming removed 2 bases from V and 5 bases from J, with 10 bases in between. The CDR3 coding sequence is TGTGCCAGCTCACCAGGAGGGACAGACGAGCAGTACTTC. This translates into CASSPGGTDEQYF.